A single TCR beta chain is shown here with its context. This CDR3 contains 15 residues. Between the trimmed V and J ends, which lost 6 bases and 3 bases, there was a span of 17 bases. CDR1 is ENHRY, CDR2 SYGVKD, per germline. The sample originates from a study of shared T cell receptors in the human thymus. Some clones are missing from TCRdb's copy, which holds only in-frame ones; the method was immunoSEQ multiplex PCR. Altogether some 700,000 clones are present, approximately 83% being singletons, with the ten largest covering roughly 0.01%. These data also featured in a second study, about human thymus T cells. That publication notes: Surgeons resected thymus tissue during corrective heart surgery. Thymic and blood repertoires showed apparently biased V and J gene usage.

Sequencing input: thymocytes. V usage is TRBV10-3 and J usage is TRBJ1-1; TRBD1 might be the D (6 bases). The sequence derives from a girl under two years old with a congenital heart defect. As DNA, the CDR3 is TGTGCCATCAGGGGAACAACAGGGAAGGACACTGAAGCTTTCTTT. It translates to CAIRGTTGKDTEAFF.